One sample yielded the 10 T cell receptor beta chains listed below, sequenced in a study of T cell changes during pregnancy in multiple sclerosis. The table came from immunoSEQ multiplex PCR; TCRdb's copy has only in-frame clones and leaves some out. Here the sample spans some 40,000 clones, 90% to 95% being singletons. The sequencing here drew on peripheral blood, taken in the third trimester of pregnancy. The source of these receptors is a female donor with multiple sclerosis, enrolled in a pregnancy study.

The CDR3 bases are TGTGCCAGCAGCTTGGACAGGCCCCGGGATACGCAGTATTTT. Translating it yields CASSLDRPRDTQYF. This sequence joins TRBV5-4 and TRBJ2-3; D possibly corresponds to TRBD1 (5 bases). CDR1 and CDR2 (germline): SGHNT, YYREEE (reference sequence). V was trimmed by 0 bases and J by 6 bases, leaving 11 bases between them. The CDR3 is made up of 14 amino acids.

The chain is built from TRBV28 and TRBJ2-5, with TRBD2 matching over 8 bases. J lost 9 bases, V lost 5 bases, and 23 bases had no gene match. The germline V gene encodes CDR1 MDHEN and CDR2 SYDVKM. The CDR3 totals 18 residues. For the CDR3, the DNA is TGTGCCAGCAGTGACCCTGTAGGGCTAGCGGGTCCCGAGCAGGCCCAGTACTTC. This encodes CASSDPVGLAGPEQAQYF.

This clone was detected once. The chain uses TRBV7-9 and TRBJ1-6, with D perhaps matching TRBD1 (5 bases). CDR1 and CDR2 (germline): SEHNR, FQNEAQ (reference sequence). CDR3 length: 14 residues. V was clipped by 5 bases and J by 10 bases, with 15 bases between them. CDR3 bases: TGTGCCAGCAGCACCCCGGTCACAGGATCACCCCTCCACTTT. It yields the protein CASSTPVTGSPLHF.

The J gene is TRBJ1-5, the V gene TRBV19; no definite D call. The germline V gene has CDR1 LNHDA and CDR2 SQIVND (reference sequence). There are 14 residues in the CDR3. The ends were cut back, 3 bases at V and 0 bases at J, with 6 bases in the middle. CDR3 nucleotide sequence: TGTGCCAGTAGTATCTACGATAGCAATCAGCCCCAGCATTTT. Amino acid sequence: CASSIYDSNQPQHF.

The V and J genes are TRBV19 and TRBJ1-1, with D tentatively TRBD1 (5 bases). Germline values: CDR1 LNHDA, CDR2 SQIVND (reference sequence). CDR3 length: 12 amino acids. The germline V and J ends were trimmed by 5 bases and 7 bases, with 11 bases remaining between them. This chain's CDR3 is CASSSQEYEAFF. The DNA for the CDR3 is TGTGCCAGTAGTTCACAGGAATATGAAGCTTTCTTT.

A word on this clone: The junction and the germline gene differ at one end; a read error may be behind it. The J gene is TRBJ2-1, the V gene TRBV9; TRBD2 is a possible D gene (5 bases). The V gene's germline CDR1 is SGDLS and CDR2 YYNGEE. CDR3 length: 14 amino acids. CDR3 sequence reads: CASSPDPRGNEQFF. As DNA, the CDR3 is TGTGCAAGCAGCCCAGACCCCCGGGGCAATGAGCAGTTCTTC.

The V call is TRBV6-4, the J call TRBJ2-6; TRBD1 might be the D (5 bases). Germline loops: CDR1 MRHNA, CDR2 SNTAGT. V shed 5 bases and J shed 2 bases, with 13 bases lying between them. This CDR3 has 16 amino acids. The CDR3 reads CASSRQQATGANVLTF. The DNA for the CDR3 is TGTGCCAGCAGTCGTCAACAGGCTACTGGGGCCAACGTCCTGACTTTC.

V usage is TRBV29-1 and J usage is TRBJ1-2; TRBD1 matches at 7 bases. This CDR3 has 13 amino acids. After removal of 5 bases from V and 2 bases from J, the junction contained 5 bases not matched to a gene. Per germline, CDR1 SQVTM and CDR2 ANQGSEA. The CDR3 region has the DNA TGCAGCGTTTGGACAGGAGCGAACTATGGCTACACCTTC. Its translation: CSVWTGANYGYTF.

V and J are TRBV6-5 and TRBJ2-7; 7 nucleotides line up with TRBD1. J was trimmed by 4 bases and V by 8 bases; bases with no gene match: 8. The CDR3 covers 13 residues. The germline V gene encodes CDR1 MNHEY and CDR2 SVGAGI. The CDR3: CASGSTGRYEQYF. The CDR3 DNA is TGTGCCAGCGGATCGACAGGGCGTTACGAGCAGTACTTC.

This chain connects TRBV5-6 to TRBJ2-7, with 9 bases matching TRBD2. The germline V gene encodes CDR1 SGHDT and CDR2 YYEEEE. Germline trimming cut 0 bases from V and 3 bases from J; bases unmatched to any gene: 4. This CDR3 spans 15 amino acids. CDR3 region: CASSLALAGLYEQYF. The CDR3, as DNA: TGTGCCAGCAGCTTGGCTCTAGCGGGGCTCTACGAGCAGTACTTC.